Listed below are T cell receptor beta chains from one sample, sequenced in a study of blood T cell repertoires in COVID-19. The data were produced by immunoSEQ multiplex PCR, yet TCRdb's version contains in-frame clones alone and is incomplete. The table has under 450,000 clones, about 86% seen once; the top ten hold less than 9%. Sequenced: peripheral blood. These receptors all come from a woman aged 55-75 years with COVID-19, enrolled during active disease. Both conserved end residues are part of each CDR3. The D gene is left open where the match is weak. Part of the rows lack a size; the others show once, few, many or a class for expanded clones.

j_gene,v_gene,d_gene,abundance,CDR3nt,CDR3aa
TRBJ1-5,TRBV4-1,NA,NA,TGCGCCAGCAGCCCGGCCTCGGGAAGGGGGAATCAGCCCCAGCATTTT,CASSPASGRGNQPQHF
TRBJ2-2,TRBV6-5,NA,NA,TGTGCCAGCAAATGGACAGCGAACACCGGGGAGCTGTTTTTT,CASKWTANTGELFF
TRBJ2-3,TRBV9,NA,NA,TGTGCCAGCAGCGTAGGCGCGTCGGGAGGCACAGATACGCAGTATTTT,CASSVGASGGTDTQYF
TRBJ1-5,TRBV23-1,TRBD1,few,TGCGCCAGCACTAACCGGGACAGCCATCAGCCCCAGCATTTT,CASTNRDSHQPQHF
TRBJ2-1,TRBV7-2,NA,NA,TGTGCCAGCAGCTCCGCAGGGCGGCAGTTCTTC,CASSSAGRQFF
TRBJ2-1,TRBV24-1,TRBD1,few,TGTGCCACCAGTGGGGGACAGGGGAATTACAATGAGCAGTTCTTC,CATSGGQGNYNEQFF
TRBJ1-2,TRBV5-6,NA,NA,TGTGCCAGCACCAAACCGGGACAAGACTATGGCTACACCTTC,CASTKPGQDYGYTF
TRBJ2-1,TRBV19,TRBD2,NA,TGTGCCAGTAACCCAAGTCCTAGCGGAGCCTACAATGAGCAGTTCTTC,CASNPSPSGAYNEQFF
TRBJ1-6,TRBV3-1/TRBV3-2,NA,few,TGTGCCAGCAGCCCCGAGGCGGTAGGGGGTAATTCACCCCTCCACTTT,CASSPEAVGGNSPLHF
TRBJ2-2,TRBV5-4,NA,NA,TGTGCCAGCAGCCAAGGGGGTTCGAACACCGGGGAGCTGTTTTTT,CASSQGGSNTGELFF
TRBJ2-7,TRBV19,TRBD1,NA,TGTGCCAGTAGTCGAGACAGGGAGTTCGAGCAGTACTTC,CASSRDREFEQYF
TRBJ2-4,TRBV6-4,NA,NA,TGTGCCAGCAGTGACGGCGGGGATATTCAGTACTTC,CASSDGGDIQYF
TRBJ1-2,TRBV5-6,TRBD1,NA,TGTGCCAGCAGCTTGGGGGACAGCTATGGCTACACCTTC,CASSLGDSYGYTF
TRBJ2-6,TRBV6-2/TRBV6-3,TRBD1,once,TGTGCCAGCAGCCCCGGATTGGGACAGACCTCTGGGGCCAACGTCCTGACTTTC,CASSPGLGQTSGANVLTF
TRBJ1-1,TRBV4-2,NA,NA,TGTGCCAGCAGCCAAGGGTCCCAGGGGACTGAAGCTTTCTTT,CASSQGSQGTEAFF
TRBJ1-2,TRBV27,TRBD1,NA,TGTGCCAGCAGTTTATCAAGGACAGGGGGCTCCGATGGCTACACCTTC,CASSLSRTGGSDGYTF
TRBJ2-2,TRBV3-1/TRBV3-2,NA,NA,TGTGCCAGCAGCCTCCTAACAGTTCTCTCGAACACCGGGGAGCTGTTTTTT,CASSLLTVLSNTGELFF
TRBJ1-1,TRBV7-9,TRBD1,NA,TGTGCCAGCAGCTTATGGGGGACAGGGAGGAACACTGAAGCTTTCTTT,CASSLWGTGRNTEAFF
TRBJ2-5,TRBV11-3,TRBD1,NA,TGTGCCAGCAGCCTCCGGGACAGGGAACGGGAGACCCAGTACTTC,CASSLRDRERETQYF
TRBJ1-2,TRBV5-1,TRBD1,NA,TGCGCCAGCAAGCTCGGACAGGGGGCGAAAGGCTACACCTTC,CASKLGQGAKGYTF
TRBJ2-1,TRBV4-2,TRBD2,NA,TGTGCCAGCAGCCAATCCTCCGGGACTAGCGGGTTCAATGAGCAGTTCTTC,CASSQSSGTSGFNEQFF
TRBJ2-7,TRBV7-2,NA,NA,TGTGCCAGCAGCTTCTCAGACTCCTACGAGCAGTACTTC,CASSFSDSYEQYF
TRBJ2-5,TRBV15,TRBD2,NA,TGTGCCACCAGCAGAGATGCCCCGGGACTAGCGGGGTCAGAGACCCAGTACTTC,CATSRDAPGLAGSETQYF
TRBJ1-2,TRBV7-9,TRBD1,NA,TGTGCCAGCAGCTTATCAGGGGGCGGCTACACCTTC,CASSLSGGGYTF
TRBJ1-5,TRBV7-6,NA,NA,TGTGCCAGCATCCCCGAGGGGGTATTTAGGAATCAGCCCCAGCATTTT,CASIPEGVFRNQPQHF
TRBJ1-1,TRBV7-3,TRBD1,NA,TGTGCCAGCAGCCCACGTACCGGGACAGGGAGGAGCACTGAAGCTTTCTTT,CASSPRTGTGRSTEAFF
TRBJ2-7,TRBV5-5,NA,NA,TGTGCCAGCAGCTTGGACAGGGAATTACGGCAGTACTTC,CASSLDRELRQYF
TRBJ2-2,TRBV5-1,TRBD2,once,TGCGCCAGCAGCCGACCGGGACTAGCGGGGTGGAGGACCGGGGAGCTGTTTTTT,CASSRPGLAGWRTGELFF
TRBJ2-3,TRBV4-1,TRBD2,NA,TGCGCCAGCAGCCAAGAGACTAGCGGGGGAGCAGATACGCAGTATTTT,CASSQETSGGADTQYF
TRBJ2-2,TRBV15,NA,NA,TGTGCCACCAGCAGAGGGCCGGGGTCAGCCGACACCGGGGAGCTGTTTTTT,CATSRGPGSADTGELFF
TRBJ2-7,TRBV4-2,TRBD2,NA,TGTGCCAGCAGCCAGAATAGCGGGGGGGTTTCCGAGCAGTACTTC,CASSQNSGGVSEQYF
TRBJ1-3,TRBV18,TRBD1,NA,TGTGCCAGCTCACCTAGGGGACAGGGTTTCTCTGGAAACACCATATATTTT,CASSPRGQGFSGNTIYF
TRBJ2-3,TRBV3-1/TRBV3-2,TRBD2,NA,TGTGCCAGCAGCCAAGATTCCGCGGGGGGATACACAGATACGCAGTATTTT,CASSQDSAGGYTDTQYF
TRBJ2-3,TRBV11-1,NA,once,TGTGCCAGCAGCTTAAGTTTTAGTTCTAGCACAGATACGCAGTATTTT,CASSLSFSSSTDTQYF
TRBJ1-2,TRBV11-3,TRBD1,few,TGTGCCAGCAGCTTAAAAGGGGGACAGACCTATGGCTACACCTTC,CASSLKGGQTYGYTF